This T cell receptor beta chain is drawn from a study of blood T cells in healthy people across ages. Notes on the study in general: There were more naive CD4+ cells and higher diversity in long-lived donors than in aged donors. Expanded clonotype shifts may have been confounded, as the donors had an unknown CMV status. Age advanced and TCR beta diversity per million T cells fell, roughly linearly.

Every donor provided 7.5 to 10 milliliters of peripheral blood. The use of a sample-barcoded 5' primer and a J-beta primer mix characterized a second PCR of about 6 to 11 cycles. TCRdb reanalysed the 5' RACE reads using MiXCR and keeps one entry per CDR3 protein. The table has about 1.5 million distinct CDR3 sequences, about 43% seen once. This clonotype was counted a few times. Its matching antigen is unknown. V dropped 7 bases and J dropped 2 bases, with 2 bases sitting between them. The V gene's germline CDR1 is LNHDA and CDR2 SQIVND (reference sequence). The CDR3 runs 10 residues. Sequencing used blood. The receptor was derived from a woman aged 18-30 years in good health. The chain combines TRBV19 with TRBJ1-2, with D uncertain. CDR3 in amino acids: CASKNYGYTF. CDR3 DNA: TGTGCCAGTAAGAACTATGGCTACACCTTC.